The 26 T cell receptor beta chains below come from one sample, sequenced in a study of shared clonotypes between healthy human individuals. Clones were sequenced by immunoSEQ multiplex PCR, and TCRdb holds only the in-frame ones, with some missing. Of about 1 million clones in the sample, about 76% were seen once. The sequenced sample was memory CD4+ T cells sorted from blood. The subset was: CD45RA-negative fraction. The receptors here all came from a man younger than 35 in good health.

Note on this clone: The junction departs from germline at one end; a sequencing error may be responsible. V is TRBV7-7 and J is TRBJ2-1; TRBD2 aligns across 7 bases. Germline assignment: CDR1 SSHAT and CDR2 FNYEAQ (reference sequence). The CDR3 consists of 15 residues. The CDR3 nucleotides read TGTGCTAGCAGCTTAGAGCGGGAAGGCGTAGGTGAGCAGTTCTTC. This translates into CASSLEREGVGEQFF. Variable domain in full (rest from reference TRBV7-7 and TRBJ2-1): GAGVSQSPRYKVTKRGQDVTLRCDPISSHATLYWYQQALGQGPEFLTYFNYEAQPDKSGLPSDRFSAERPEGSISTLTIQRTEQRDSAMYRCASSLEREGVGEQFFGPGTRLTVL.

This chain joins TRBV18 and TRBJ1-2; TRBD1 aligns across 7 bases. The CDR3 extends over 15 amino acids. Germline V gives CDR1 KGHSH, CDR2 LQKENI. The V and J ends lost 0 bases and 5 bases, in that order; junction bases with no gene match: 6. Here the CDR3 reads CASSPPNQGGYGYTF. The CDR3, as DNA: TGTGCCAGCTCACCACCGAATCAGGGGGGGTATGGCTACACCTTC.

This rearrangement joins TRBV7-9 to TRBJ2-7, with D unresolved. This CDR3 region has 12 residues. CDR1 is SEHNR and CDR2 is FQNEAQ in the germline V gene (reference sequence). V lost 6 bases to trimming and J lost 7 bases, with 13 bases between them. CDR3: CASSITVGEQYF. The CDR3 nucleotides read TGTGCCAGCAGTATCACGGTGGGAGAGCAGTACTTC.

The chain has TRBV9 and TRBJ2-7; maybe TRBD1 (6 bases). In germline, CDR1 is SGDLS, CDR2 YYNGEE. CDR3 length equals 15 residues. The V end lost 4 bases, the J end lost 4 bases, and 18 bases lay between the germline ends. The CDR3 is CASSPQGTATYEQYF. As DNA, the CDR3 is TGTGCCAGCAGCCCTCAGGGGACCGCCACATACGAGCAGTACTTC.

The chain employs TRBV9 and TRBJ2-5; a possible D gene is TRBD2 (5 bases). Germline assignment: CDR1 SGDLS and CDR2 YYNGEE. V lost 0 bases and J lost 2, with 8 bases in between. CDR3 length: 14 amino acids. The CDR3 DNA reads as TGTGCCAGCAGCGTAGGAGGGATTCAAGAGACCCAGTACTTC. Protein sequence: CASSVGGIQETQYF.

This clone occurred once. V usage is TRBV7-2 and J usage is TRBJ2-3; 10 bases are a match to TRBD2. V lost 4 bases to trimming and J lost 4 bases; unmatched junction nucleotides: 14. Germline values: CDR1 SGHTA, CDR2 FQGNSA. The CDR3 has 18 amino acids. The CDR3 here is CASSSKAGGPLEADTQYF. CDR3 DNA: TGTGCCAGCAGCTCAAAAGCGGGAGGGCCACTAGAAGCAGATACGCAGTATTTT. Combining the CDR3 with reference TRBV7-2 and TRBJ2-3 gives the whole variable domain GAGVSQSPSNKVTEKGKDVELRCDPISGHTALYWYRQSLGQGLEFLIYFQGNSAPDKSGLPSDRFSAERTGGSVSTLTIQRTQQEDSAVYLCASSSKAGGPLEADTQYFGPGTRLTVL.

The chain uses TRBV30 and TRBJ1-5; D is unresolved. This CDR3 is built from 15 residues. Germline V gene lookup returns CDR1 GTSNPN and CDR2 SVGIG (reference sequence). Trimming took off 4 bases at V and 0 bases at J, with 13 bases between the two ends. Here the CDR3 reads CAWTPGQHSNQPQHF. CDR3 DNA sequence: TGTGCCTGGACCCCCGGGCAGCATAGCAATCAGCCCCAGCATTTT.

Of note for this clone: One end of the junction is discordant with germline, which a read error may explain. This sequence joins TRBV7-7 and TRBJ2-2, with TRBD2 matching over 9 bases. Germline loops: CDR1 SSHAT, CDR2 FNYEAQ (reference sequence). The CDR3 length is 16 residues. Here the CDR3 reads CASSSNTGTSPGELFF. The CDR3 nucleotides are TGTGCTAGCAGCTCCAACACCGGGACTAGCCCCGGGGAGCTGTTTTTT.

Turning to this clone: This same CDR3 is encoded by further DNA sequences in the sample. The chain is built from TRBV18 and TRBJ2-3, with 7 bases that match TRBD1. The germline CDR1 and CDR2 sequences are KGHSH and LQKENI. The CDR3 length is 13 residues. With 6 bases clipped from V and 5 bases from J, the junction kept 5 bases outside the gene matches. In nucleotides, the CDR3 is TGTGCCAGCTCGCCGACAGGGATAGATACGCAGTATTTT. The encoded protein is CASSPTGIDTQYF. Based on the CDR3 plus reference TRBV18 and TRBJ2-3, the full variable domain is NAGVMQNPRHLVRRRGQEARLRCSPMKGHSHVYWYRQLPEEGLKFMVYLQKENIIDESGMPKERFSAEFPKEGPSILRIQQVVRGDSAAYFCASSPTGIDTQYFGPGTRLTVL.

The DNA for the CDR3 is TGTGCCAGCTCACCACTGGGTGGACTTGAAGAGACCCAGTACTTC. This codes for CASSPLGGLEETQYF. The chain joins TRBV18 to TRBJ2-5, with D perhaps TRBD2 (5 bases). The germline V gene encodes CDR1 KGHSH and CDR2 LQKENI. The germline V and J ends were trimmed by 1 base and 3 bases, with 12 bases remaining between them. The CDR3 has 15 amino acids. Drawing the rest from reference TRBV18 and TRBJ2-5, the complete variable domain is NAGVMQNPRHLVRRRGQEARLRCSPMKGHSHVYWYRQLPEEGLKFMVYLQKENIIDESGMPKERFSAEFPKEGPSILRIQQVVRGDSAAYFCASSPLGGLEETQYFGPGTRLLVL.

The chain carries TRBV5-1 and TRBJ2-7; D is possibly TRBD2 (6 bases). CDR3 length: 15 amino acids. Germline V gene data show CDR1 as SGHRS and CDR2 as YFSETQ. V was trimmed by 4 bases and J by 4 bases, leaving 18 bases between them. CDR3 sequence (DNA): TGCGCCAGCAGCGGGGACGTAGGAGGGACTTACGAGCAGTACTTC. Translating it yields CASSGDVGGTYEQYF. Based on the CDR3 plus reference TRBV5-1 and TRBJ2-7, the full variable domain is KAGVTQTPRYLIKTRGQQVTLSCSPISGHRSVSWYQQTPGQGLQFLFEYFSETQRNKGNFPGRFSGRQFSNSRSEMNVSTLELGDSALYLCASSGDVGGTYEQYFGPGTRLTVT.

This clone was picked up a small number of times. The rearrangement joins TRBV2 to TRBJ2-7; tentative D call: TRBD2 (6 bases). The CDR3 loop spans 14 amino acids. Trimming removed 8 bases at V and 3 bases at J, with 17 bases between. Germline lookup yields CDR1 SNHLY and CDR2 FYNNEI. CDR3 coding DNA: TGTGCCAGCGTCCGCGGGGTGTTGAGCTACGAGCAGTACTTC. Protein: CASVRGVLSYEQYF.

The chain couples TRBV27 to TRBJ2-3; 7 nucleotides align to TRBD2. The CDR3 sequence is 15 residues long. The germline gives CDR1 MNHEY, CDR2 SMNVEV (reference sequence). Unmatched junction bases numbered 4, after V lost 3 bases and J lost 1 base. CDR3 residues: CASSFGLAGTDTQYF. The CDR3 DNA follows: TGTGCCAGCAGTTTCGGGCTAGCGGGCACAGATACGCAGTATTTT.

The gene calls are TRBV28 and TRBJ1-1, with a tentative D call TRBD1 (5 bases). V lost 10 bases and J 0 bases, leaving 15 bases between the germline ends. This CDR3 is built from 14 residues. The germline gives CDR1 MDHEN, CDR2 SYDVKM. The CDR3 loop is CAITGGALNTEAFF. CDR3 in DNA: TGTGCCATCACCGGAGGGGCTTTGAACACTGAAGCTTTCTTT.

The chain carries TRBV2 and TRBJ2-7; D perhaps matches TRBD1 (5 bases). CDR3 length: 14 residues. V lost 8 bases and J lost 2, with 16 bases in between. CDR1 is SNHLY and CDR2 is FYNNEI in the germline V gene. The CDR3 DNA reads as TGTGCCAGCGGTCCCCCGACAGCCACCTACGAGCAGTACTTC. Protein sequence: CASGPPTATYEQYF. The full variable domain, in which reference TRBV2 and TRBJ2-7 provide the parts outside the CDR3, is EPEVTQTPSHQVTQMGQEVILRCVPISNHLYFYWYRQILGQKVEFLVSFYNNEISEKSEIFDDQFSVERPDGSNFTLKIRSTKLEDSAMYFCASGPPTATYEQYFGPGTRLTVT.

This clone has just one count. The chain carries TRBV6-5 and TRBJ1-5; D call uncertain. The length of the CDR3 is 13 residues. V gave up 5 bases and J gave up 9 bases, with 14 bases separating them. The germline gives CDR1 MNHEY, CDR2 SVGAGI. CDR3 region: CASSPNQEMPQHF. The CDR3 nucleotides are TGTGCCAGCAGTCCAAATCAGGAGATGCCCCAGCATTTT.

This clone was seen more than once but under ten times. V and J are TRBV6-6 and TRBJ2-2; D possibly corresponds to TRBD1 (5 bases). Per germline, CDR1 MNHNY and CDR2 SVGAGI (reference sequence). This CDR3 region has 15 residues. Deletions cut 2 bases from V and 1 base from J, with 8 bases between. The CDR3 DNA follows: TGTGCCAGCAGTTACGGTCAGGGGAACACCGGGGAGCTGTTTTTT. Translated: CASSYGQGNTGELFF.

The chain links TRBV28 to TRBJ1-3; 7 bases match TRBD1. The CDR3 loop spans 17 amino acids. The V and J ends lost 4 bases and 0 bases, in that order; junction bases with no gene match: 9. The V gene's germline CDR1 is MDHEN and CDR2 SYDVKM. The CDR3 DNA is TGTGCCAGCAGTTCCCTGGGACAGCGGAACTCTGGAAACACCATATATTTT. This sequence encodes CASSSLGQRNSGNTIYF.

The chain joins TRBV4-2 to TRBJ1-3; a weak D match, TRBD1 (5 bases). Trimming took off 0 bases at V and 7 bases at J, with 16 bases between the two ends. Germline V lookup: CDR1 LGHNA, CDR2 YNFKEQ. This CDR3 region has 16 residues. The CDR3 bases are TGTGCCAGCAGCCAAGATCGCCAGGGCTCGTGGAACACCATATATTTT. This gives the protein CASSQDRQGSWNTIYF.

This clone was recorded only once. The chain uses TRBV5-4 and TRBJ2-3, with D perhaps TRBD2 (5 bases). Trimming stripped 0 bases from V and 2 bases from J, with 10 bases between. This CDR3 comprises 15 residues. Germline assignment: CDR1 SGHNT and CDR2 YYREEE (reference sequence). CDR3 amino acids: CASSLVPDSTDTQYF. The CDR3 DNA reads TGTGCCAGCAGCTTGGTTCCGGACTCCACAGATACGCAGTATTTT.

The gene calls are TRBV19 and TRBJ2-5, with 7 bases lining up with TRBD1. This CDR3 has 14 residues. The germline V gene encodes CDR1 LNHDA and CDR2 SQIVND (reference sequence). V lost 4 bases and J lost 5; bases outside the gene matches: 7. For the CDR3, the DNA is TGTGCCAGTAGTACCTCGACAGGGAAGGAGACCCAGTACTTC. As protein: CASSTSTGKETQYF.

This sequence joins TRBV5-1 and TRBJ2-1; a weak D match, TRBD2 (6 bases). Trimming cost V 4 bases and J 6 bases, with 17 bases left between them. The germline CDR1 and CDR2 sequences are SGHRS and YFSETQ. The CDR3 spans 15 residues. CDR3 sequence: CASSLGRSGVNEQFF. Here the CDR3 DNA reads TGCGCCAGCAGCCTAGGGAGGAGCGGCGTCAATGAGCAGTTCTTC.

This rearrangement joins TRBV28 to TRBJ1-4; no reliable D call. CDR1 MDHEN and CDR2 SYDVKM come from the germline V gene. The CDR3 extends over 12 amino acids. The ends were cut back, 7 bases at V and 10 bases at J, with 13 bases in the middle. The CDR3 DNA reads as TGTGCCAGCATCTCGGACGATAGAAAACTGTTTTTT. Translating it yields CASISDDRKLFF.

The chain joins TRBV19 to TRBJ2-7; D is undetermined. Looked up from germline, CDR1 is LNHDA and CDR2 is SQIVND (reference sequence). Trimming stripped 5 bases from V and 7 bases from J, with 21 bases between. The CDR3 covers 15 residues. Here the CDR3 DNA reads TGTGCCAGTAGTCCTGACCCCGGCGTTGGACGAGAGCAGTACTTC. Its translation is CASSPDPGVGREQYF. The full variable domain, with the rest looked up from reference TRBV19 and TRBJ2-7, is DGGITQSPKYLFRKEGQNVTLSCEQNLNHDAMYWYRQDPGQGLRLIYYSQIVNDFQKGDIAEGYSVSREKKESFPLTVTSAQKNPTAFYLCASSPDPGVGREQYFGPGTRLTVT.

The gene calls are TRBV7-2 and TRBJ1-4, with D unresolved. There are 15 residues in the CDR3. Germline CDR1 and CDR2: SGHTA and FQGNSA. Trimming removed 5 bases from V and 5 bases from J, with 15 bases in between. CDR3 sequence reads: CASSPRPAGNEKLFF. CDR3 coding DNA: TGTGCCAGCAGCCCAAGGCCCGCGGGGAATGAAAAACTGTTTTTT.

The CDR3 DNA sequence: TGTGCCAGCAGTCTAGCGGGGGGGCCGACCGGGGAGCTGTTTTTT. Encoded protein: CASSLAGGPTGELFF. The rearrangement links TRBV6-6 to TRBJ2-2; TRBD2 agrees at 12 bases. The CDR3 is 15 residues long. CDR1 and CDR2 (germline): MNHNY, SVGAGI (reference sequence). The trim removed 5 bases at V and 5 bases at J, leaving 3 bases unmatched.